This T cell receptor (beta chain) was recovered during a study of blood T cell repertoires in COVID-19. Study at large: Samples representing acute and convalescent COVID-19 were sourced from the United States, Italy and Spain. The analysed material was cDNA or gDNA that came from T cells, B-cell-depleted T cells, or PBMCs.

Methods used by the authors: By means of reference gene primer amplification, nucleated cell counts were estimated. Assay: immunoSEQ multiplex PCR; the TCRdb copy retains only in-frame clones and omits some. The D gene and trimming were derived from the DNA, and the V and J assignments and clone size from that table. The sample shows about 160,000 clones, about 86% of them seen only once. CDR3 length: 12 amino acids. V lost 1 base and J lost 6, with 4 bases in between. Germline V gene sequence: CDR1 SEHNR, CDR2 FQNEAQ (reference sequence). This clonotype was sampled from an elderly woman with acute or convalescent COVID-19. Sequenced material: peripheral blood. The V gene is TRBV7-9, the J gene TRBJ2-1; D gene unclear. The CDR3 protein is CASSLGSNEQFF. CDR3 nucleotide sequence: TGTGCCAGCAGCTTAGGTAGCAATGAGCAGTTCTTC.